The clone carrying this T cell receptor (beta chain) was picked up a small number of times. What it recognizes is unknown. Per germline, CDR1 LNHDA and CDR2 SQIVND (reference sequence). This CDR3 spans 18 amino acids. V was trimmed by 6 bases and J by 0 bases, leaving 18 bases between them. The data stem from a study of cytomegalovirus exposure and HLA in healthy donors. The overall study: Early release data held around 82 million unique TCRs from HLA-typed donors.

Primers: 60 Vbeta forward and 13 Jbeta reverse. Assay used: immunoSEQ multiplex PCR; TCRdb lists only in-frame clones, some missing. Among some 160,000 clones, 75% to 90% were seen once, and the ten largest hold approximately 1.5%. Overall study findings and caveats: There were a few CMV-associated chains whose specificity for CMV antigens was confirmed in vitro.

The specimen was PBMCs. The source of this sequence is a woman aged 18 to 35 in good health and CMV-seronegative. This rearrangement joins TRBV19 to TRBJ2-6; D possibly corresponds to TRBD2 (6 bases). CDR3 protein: CASSIMRGSYSGANVLTF. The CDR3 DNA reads TGTGCCAGTAGCATTATGCGGGGCTCCTACTCTGGGGCCAACGTCCTGACTTTC.